One and the same sample provided the 20 T cell receptor beta chains below, sequenced in a study of T cells in Graves' hyperthyroidism and ophthalmopathy. TCR beta CDR3 regions were amplified from RNA transcripts. A first-round RT-PCR of the TCR CDR3 used the HTBI primer set. Via MiXCR, TCRdb re-called the multiplex PCR reads, giving one row per CDR3 protein. The table has 200,000 to 300,000 distinct CDR3 sequences, roughly 15% seen once. The material sequenced was blood. Receptor source: a woman aged 18-29 years with Graves' ophthalmopathy.

This clonotype was counted a few times. The chain uses TRBV9 and TRBJ2-2; D is possibly TRBD2 (7 bases). This CDR3 region has 16 residues. With 4 bases removed from V and 3 bases from J, the gap between germline ends came to 16 bases. Germline V gives CDR1 SGDLS, CDR2 YYNGEE. Here the CDR3 DNA reads TGTGCCAGCAGCCACGGGGAGGGGGTTTACACCGGGGAGCTGTTTTTT. It is translated as CASSHGEGVYTGELFF.

The rearrangement uses TRBV11-2 and TRBJ2-5, with 14 bases that match TRBD2. The CDR3 totals 19 residues. Trimming at V came to 5 bases and at J to 4 bases, leaving 15 bases not matched to a gene. CDR1 SGHAT and CDR2 FQNNGV come from the germline V gene. The CDR3 DNA reads as TGTGCCAGCAGCCAACTACCGGGACTAGCGGGAGACAGGGGAGAGACCCAGTACTTC. It is translated as CASSQLPGLAGDRGETQYF.

This clonotype was seen at least ten times. The gene calls are TRBV12-3 or TRBV12-4 and TRBJ2-1; 8 bases line up with TRBD2. The CDR3 loop spans 14 amino acids. V lost 6 bases, J lost 8 bases, and 9 bases stayed unmatched. In nucleotides, the CDR3 is TGTGCCAGCAGACGCTGGACTAGCTCCTATGAGCAGTTCTTC. It codes for CASRRWTSSYEQFF.

This clonotype has only a few counts. One base away lies a much larger clone, so this may be a sequencing read error. The chain's CDR3 is CTSRLEDRGLYEQYF. The CDR3 nucleotides are TGTACCAGCAGATTGGAAGACAGGGGGCTATACGAGCAGTACTTC. V is TRBV28 and J is TRBJ2-7; 10 bases are a match to TRBD1. The CDR3 totals 15 residues. In germline, CDR1 is MDHEN, CDR2 SYDVKM.

The gene calls are TRBV20-1 and TRBJ2-7; 9 nucleotides line up with TRBD2. Germline CDR1 and CDR2: DFQATT and SNEGSKA (reference sequence). With V trimmed by 4 bases and J by 0 bases, 4 bases remained unmatched. This CDR3 contains 14 residues. The CDR3 here is CSATSGMSSYEQYF. As DNA, the CDR3 is TGCAGTGCTACTAGCGGGATGAGCTCCTACGAGCAGTACTTC.

Many counts were recorded for this clonotype. The chain has TRBV14 and TRBJ1-6, with D maybe TRBD1 (6 bases). The CDR3 runs 15 residues. Germline assignment: CDR1 SGHDN and CDR2 FVKESK. V shed 1 base and J shed 3 bases, with 7 bases lying between them. CDR3 coding DNA: TGTGCCAGCAGCCAAGGAGGGGGCTATAATTCACCCCTCCACTTT. This sequence encodes CASSQGGGYNSPLHF.

V gene TRBV29-1 combines with J gene TRBJ2-1, with 16 positions matching TRBD2. Germline CDR1 and CDR2: SQVTM and ANQGSEA. Trimming removed 6 bases from V and 10 bases from J; junction bases left unmatched: 15. The CDR3 totals 17 residues. The DNA of the CDR3 is TGCAGCGTCTGTTTGATCGGGACTAGCGGGAGGGCCAGGGAGCAGTTCTTC. Its translation is CSVCLIGTSGRAREQFF.

This clonotype has at least ten counts. The V call is TRBV30, the J call TRBJ1-1; D ambiguous. In germline, CDR1 is GTSNPN, CDR2 SVGIG (reference sequence). The CDR3 runs 13 residues. Trimming left V 0 bases short and J 10 bases short, with 15 bases between. The CDR3, as DNA: TGTGCCTGGAGTGTACTTACAGCCGGCGGAGCTTTCTTT. Translating gives CAWSVLTAGGAFF. The full variable domain, its missing parts supplied by reference TRBV30 and TRBJ1-1, is SQTIHQWPATLVQPVGSPLSLECTVEGTSNPNLYWYRQAAGRGLQLLFYSVGIGQISSEVPQNLSASRPQDRQFILSSKKLLLSDSGFYLCAWSVLTAGGAFFGQGTRLTVV.

Ten or more counts support this clonotype. The chain joins TRBV9 to TRBJ2-7; no firm D call. The CDR3 is 13 residues long. Trimming stripped 0 bases from V and 2 bases from J, with 6 bases between. Germline V gene sequence: CDR1 SGDLS, CDR2 YYNGEE. CDR3 nucleotide sequence: TGTGCCAGCAGCGTAGGATCGACCTACGAGCAGTACTTC. Its translation: CASSVGSTYEQYF.

This clonotype was picked up many times. The chain recombines TRBV6-2 or TRBV6-3 with TRBJ1-1, with D tentatively TRBD1 (5 bases). This CDR3 is 11 amino acids long. Germline CDR1 is MNHEY and CDR2 is SVGEGT. V shed 7 bases and J shed 8 bases, with 11 bases lying between them. The CDR3: CASKRDGEAFF. Written as DNA, the CDR3 is TGTGCCAGCAAAAGGGACGGAGAAGCTTTCTTT.

This clonotype was seen many times. The CDR3 loop is CASGGAVYNEQFF. In nucleotides, the CDR3 is TGTGCCAGCGGCGGAGCGGTCTACAATGAGCAGTTCTTC. The chain carries TRBV11-1 and TRBJ2-1, with a weak D call TRBD2 (5 bases). The CDR3 length is 13 residues. From germline, CDR1 is SGHAT and CDR2 FQDESV (reference sequence). Trimming stripped 8 bases from V and 3 bases from J, with 11 bases between.

This clonotype was recorded many times. The genes are TRBV12-3 or TRBV12-4 and TRBJ2-2; D ambiguous. Trimming cost V 3 bases and J 2 bases, with 7 bases left between them. The CDR3 consists of 14 residues. In nucleotides, the CDR3 is TGTGCCAGCAGTTTGTGGGGTAACACCGGGGAGCTGTTTTTT. The encoded protein is CASSLWGNTGELFF.

The genes are TRBV4-3 and TRBJ1-6; D uncertain. The CDR3 consists of 15 residues. Trimming left V 1 base short and J 5 bases short, with 9 bases between. In germline, CDR1 is LGHNA, CDR2 YSLEER. CDR3 protein: CASSQGTGDNSPLHF. DNA for the CDR3: TGCGCCAGCAGCCAAGGGACCGGCGATAATTCACCCCTCCACTTT.

The chain links TRBV12-3 or TRBV12-4 to TRBJ1-2, with a weak D call TRBD1 (5 bases). CDR3 size: 16 residues. Trimming stripped 4 bases from V and 4 bases from J, with 19 bases between. CDR3 in amino acids: CASSSSLGGWSYGYTF. CDR3 DNA sequence: TGTGCCAGCAGTTCTAGCTTGGGGGGTTGGAGCTATGGCTACACCTTC.

The CDR3 nucleotides are TGCAGTGCTAGAGTTGGGACAGAAGAAGCTTTCTTT. This sequence encodes CSARVGTEEAFF. The chain uses TRBV20-1 and TRBJ1-1, with 7 bases fitting TRBD1. Trimming at V came to 1 base and at J to 8 bases, leaving 4 bases not matched to a gene. The CDR3 sequence is 12 residues long. Germline V gene data show CDR1 as DFQATT and CDR2 as SNEGSKA (reference sequence).

This clonotype has a count of ten or more. This CDR3 is CASSLAGAINEKLFF. The CDR3, as DNA: TGTGCCAGCAGCTTGGCAGGGGCAATTAATGAAAAACTGTTTTTT. The chain combines TRBV5-8 with TRBJ1-4; TRBD1 might be the D (6 bases). CDR1 is SGHTS and CDR2 is YDEGEE in the germline V gene. The CDR3 is 15 amino acids. Trimming removed 0 bases at V and 4 bases at J, with 10 bases between. Full variable domain (rest looked up from reference TRBV5-8 and TRBJ1-4): EAGVTQSPTHLIKTRGQQATLRCSPISGHTSVYWYQQALGLGLQFLLWYDEGEERNRGNFPPRFSGRQFPNYSSELNVNALELEDSALYLCASSLAGAINEKLFFGSGTQLSVL.

This clonotype showed up many times. The CDR3 reads CASSSTDLLNTEAFF. CDR3 bases: TGTGCCAGCAGCTCGACAGACCTTCTGAACACTGAAGCTTTCTTT. V is TRBV5-8 and J is TRBJ1-1; maybe TRBD1 (5 bases). Germline V lookup: CDR1 SGHTS, CDR2 YDEGEE. Trimming removed 3 bases from V and 0 bases from J, with 12 bases in between. The CDR3 is 15 residues long.

This clonotype was observed at least ten times. The chain links TRBV7-6 to TRBJ2-2; D may correspond to TRBD1 or TRBD2 (5 bases each). Trimming removed 5 bases from V and 0 bases from J, with 16 bases in between. Germline CDR1 SGHVS, CDR2 FNYEAQ. This CDR3 region has 17 residues. CDR3 protein: CASSLGLKGANTGELFF. The DNA for the CDR3 is TGTGCCAGCAGCCTAGGACTGAAAGGGGCGAACACCGGGGAGCTGTTTTTT.

CDR3 region: CASNPTVRTSGRSRSSYEQYF. CDR3 nucleotides: TGTGCCAGCAACCCAACGGTGAGGACTAGCGGGAGGTCCCGAAGCTCCTACGAGCAGTACTTC. The chain joins TRBV28 to TRBJ2-7; 14 bases match TRBD2. CDR3 size: 21 residues. The V segment lost 7 bases and the J segment 0 bases; nucleotides outside the gene matches: 20. Germline-derived CDR1 and CDR2 are MDHEN and SYDVKM.

At least ten counts were recorded for this clonotype. The CDR3 reads CASSPTRGQTNEKLFF. As DNA, the CDR3 is TGTGCCAGCTCACCGACTCGGGGGCAAACTAATGAAAAACTGTTTTTT. The chain uses TRBV18 and TRBJ1-4, with D tentatively TRBD1 (6 bases). This CDR3 spans 16 amino acids. CDR1 is KGHSH and CDR2 is LQKENI in the germline V gene. The V end lost 3 bases, the J end lost 1 base, and 12 bases lay between the germline ends.